This TCR beta chain appears in the sequencing data of a study of T cell repertoires in cytomegalovirus infection. Study at large: Public TCR beta signatures provided an indication of both CMV infection and a matching HLA type.

This clonotype was detected a few times. Its target is unknown. One entry per CDR3 protein, called by TCRdb with MiXCR from the reads. The sample shows roughly 280,000 distinct CDR3 sequences, approximately 14% of them seen only once. The V end lost 0 bases, the J end lost 14 bases, and 11 bases lay between the germline ends. Per germline, CDR1 MNHNY and CDR2 SVGAGI (reference sequence). This CDR3 region has 12 residues. General observations from the study: CMV carriers with the relevant HLA were identified by cumulative public TCR beta family frequency. It was HLA-C-restricted CMV-specific TCR beta clonotypes that dominated the response ex vivo.

The clonotype was recovered from a human donor in good health (CMV status not recorded). Some clones in this sample may be carry-over from other donors' samples. The sample consisted of PBMCs. The chain recombines TRBV6-6 with TRBJ2-1, with D tentatively TRBD1 (6 bases). The CDR3 DNA reads TGTGCCAGCAGTTACTCAGGGTCAGGGGAGTTCTTC. It is translated as CASSYSGSGEFF.